The T cell receptor beta chain described here comes from a study of cytomegalovirus exposure and HLA in healthy donors (dated by TCRdb to between 2016 and 2019). Regarding the study in general: In an earlier analysis of around 540 of the donors, around 290 Gb of sequence data and 100 million or so unique TCR beta sequences from about 179 million T cells were reported. An early release covering roughly 640 HLA-typed donors comprised about 320 gigabases of sequencing data and around 80 million unique TCR sequences. Among the roughly 400 genotyped donors, approximately 81% belonged to the genetic ancestry cluster associated with self-reported Caucasian donors. The study aimed to test whether signatures of past pathogen exposure could be identified by cataloging public T cell receptors. The T cell repertoires of 666 subjects were profiled by immunosequencing and related to cytomegalovirus serostatus. Besides the first cohort of under 700 subjects, a separate validation cohort made up of 120 or so different subjects was used. High-throughput TCR immunosequencing, statistical association of individual TCRs with disease status, and machine learning were combined to predict cytomegalovirus infection status. A later analysis re-analyzed previously published TCR beta repertoires from about 600 donors and added high-resolution HLA genotyping to study TCR occurrence patterns. In the later analysis, no new phenotypic data were used to find candidate immune exposures; instead, reliance was placed on TCR beta sequences and their occurrence across donors. An earlier analysis of some 500 of the donors applied high-throughput TCR beta sequencing to assess whether each TCR beta V gene segment acted as functional or pseudogenic. Donor age, sex, ethnicity and CMV serostatus were compiled together with the repertoire data. A later genetic analysis took genome-wide SNP genotypes for about three fifths of the 666 donors and used that subset as a discovery cohort. Every repertoire in the discovery cohort had been generated on one and the same sequencing platform. HLA typing included class I and class II loci at four-digit resolution. Typing coverage varied by locus: roughly 629-630 donors for A, B, C, DRB1 and DQB1; 500 to 550 for DQA1; about 600 for DPA1; 400 to 480 for DPB1. Because of strong linkage in the cohort, roughly five DR-DQ haplotypes were treated as single units for association and clustering. On average, roughly 250,000 unique TCR beta nucleotide sequences were sequenced per donor among 398 genotyped donors of the cohort, with approximately 18% of those sequences being non-productive. What the study reported, not specific to this receptor: A further reported finding was that TCR beta sequences accurately predicted the HLA-A and HLA-B alleles for most subjects in the first cohort. The classifier was reported to diagnose cytomegalovirus status with high specificity and sensitivity in both the original cohort and the validation cohort. Most TCR sequences were seen in very few donors, while some public TCRs were found in many individuals. HLA typing was unavailable for some donors at each locus, so association tests used only the typed subset. Presence/absence analyses assumed roughly uniform sequencing depth across donors, an assumption that may not hold. According to a later genetic analysis, donors in an Asian-associated ancestry cluster had fewer N-insertions in productive TCRs than the approximately 700-donor mean. A later analysis found that HLA-associated TCR beta chains were more clonally expanded and had lower generation probabilities than equally common non-associated chains. In a later analysis, the rate of TCR association differed among HLA loci, with DRB1 alleles having the most associated TCRs and HLA-C alleles having the fewest. This cohort had only TCR beta chains sequenced, and the lack of alpha or paired-chain data limited which features could be detected. In a later analysis, most CMV-associated TCR beta chains were found to appear HLA-restricted, with HLA associations seemingly driven largely by CMV exposure. Strong co-occurrence of HLA alleles, especially DR and DQ, made assigning TCR associations to individual alleles difficult. Immune exposure information for the cohort was limited to CMV serostatus. The study gave a list of over 150 TCR beta chains associated with cytomegalovirus. V-gene and J-gene trimming of TCR beta chains was associated with a missense DCLRE1C variant in a later genetic analysis, and the association was replicated in an independent cohort. A later analysis reported that several top co-occurrence clusters appeared linked to parvovirus B19, influenza, CMV and Epstein-Barr virus. A cluster of highly shared sequence variants was judged likely to be a technical artifact of the sequencing pipeline. Roughly 15 rarely observed V segments, including chromosome 9 orphons, were excluded from the earlier analysis of several hundred of the donors because counts were too low. Specific HLA alleles were associated with 15,000 to 20,000 TCR beta sequences at a false discovery rate of 0.05 in a later analysis. Linkage disequilibrium might explain the correlated functional status among segregating V segments, but an unknown experimental factor could not be excluded. According to the authors, the approach could potentially be generalized to other disease states and immunological phenotypes. In an earlier analysis of about 550 of the donors, most TCR beta V segments were observed in productive rearrangements about 90% or about 30% of the time, broadly matching IMGT annotations. A few of the identified cytomegalovirus-associated TCR beta chains were confirmed in vitro to be specific for cytomegalovirus antigens.

Library construction relied on the immunoSEQ multiplex PCR assay. For the multiplex PCR, a mixture combining 60 forward primers for TCR Vbeta segments and 13 reverse primers for TCR Jbeta segments was used. The CDR3 region of rearranged TCR beta genes was amplified from genomic DNA by a multiplex PCR assay. On the Illumina HiSeq System, the amplified TCR beta libraries were sequenced as 87-base-pair reads. Under the source paper's analysis protocol: A later analysis counted about 82 million unique TCR beta chains across the approximately 700 repertoires, and around 9.9 million of these chains were shared by at least two donors. To remove PCR and sequencing errors, raw reads were error-corrected and collapsed into unique sequences using a nearest-neighbor algorithm that merged closely related sequences. To assign V, D and J gene segments, CDR3 sequences were aligned to IMGT reference sequences. Each retained sequence needed at least a six-nucleotide match to both a V gene segment and a J gene segment. A rearrangement was called productive if the CDR3 had no stop codons and remained in frame with V and J, and every other rearrangement was called non-productive. Following IMGT convention, CDR3 was defined as the stretch from the second conserved V-encoded cysteine up to the conserved J-encoded phenylalanine. The earlier analysis of 500 to 600 of the donors excluded sequences that lacked an unambiguous match to a single V gene segment. In an earlier analysis of several hundred of the donors, V segments were called functional above 56.7% productive rearrangements and were called segregating when the between-donor standard deviation exceeded 5%. A statistical classification framework was built to diagnose cytomegalovirus status from the catalog of TCR beta chain sequences. In a later analysis, TCR nucleotide sequences were compared against IMGT/GENE-DB human TR gene sequences so that V and J genes could be assigned. The TCRdist pipeline was used in a later analysis to assign CDR3 sequences and most-parsimonious VDJ recombination scenarios. In a later analysis, each TCR beta chain was defined by its CDR3 amino acid sequence together with its V-gene family, and reads lacking a unique V-gene family were excluded. As a way to deal with suspected cross-contamination and a sequencing artifact, a later analysis dropped 450 to 600 nucleotide sequences that were highly shared and had low generation probability. A later analysis calculated a clonal expansion index for each public chain from normalized within-repertoire ranks of inferred template counts. Generation probabilities in a later analysis came from a VDJ recombination model fitted to out-of-frame rearrangements, and those results were checked against IGoR. In a later analysis, TCR-TCR, TCR-HLA and TCR-CMV co-occurrence was scored with hypergeometric tests, and a repertoire-size bias correction was applied to TCR pairs. To estimate false discovery rates, a later analysis permuted the HLA or CMV assignments 20 times. In a later analysis, co-occurring TCRs were grouped using DBSCAN, with TCRdist sequence similarity added in when clustering inside HLA-allele-positive subsets. For co-occurrence clustering, repertoires with fewer than 30,000 or more than 120,000 public chains were excluded, along with a handful of repertoires with anomalous nucleotide sharing. TCRdb limited this immuneACCESS table to in-frame rearrangements with V and J called. A share of clones is missing; checked studies link under half to unresolved V genes, and the rest is unexplained. V, J and clone size derive from that table, while D and trimming were established from the DNA sequence. Across this sample there are just over 200,000 clones, with 65% to 85% seen only once. The top ten hold about 1.5% of the sample.

As concerns this clone: Its antigen is not yet known. No much larger clone is present one base from it, and per-base qualities are unavailable.

The cohort consisted of approximately 670 healthy bone marrow donors. All cohort members were sampled while nominally healthy, although unrecorded immune exposures were likely present. The donor tested CMV seronegative, placing the donor among the 350 or so seronegative members of the cohort. Each donor provided a peripheral blood sample, and peripheral blood mononuclear cells were used for TCR beta sequencing. Genomic DNA extraction from the blood cell samples was performed with the Qiagen DNeasy Blood Extraction Kit. The source of this sequence is a man in his forties or fifties in good health and CMV-seronegative. The sample taken for sequencing was PBMCs.

This receptor has the CDR3 CASSLGVTGRNSPLHF. Here is the DNA: TGTGCCAGCAGCCTTGGGGTAACAGGGCGCAATTCACCCCTCCACTTT. The V and J segments used are TRBV5-6 and TRBJ1-6; TRBD1 is possibly the D segment (6 matching bases). A distance of 18 bases separates the germline ends of V and J, which lose 4 bases and 7 bases respectively. CDR3 length: 16 amino acids, cysteine to phenylalanine. Here the CDR3 DNA is all that survives: 48 bases in frame from base 1. CDR1 and CDR2 (SGHDT, YYEEEE) derive from the germline V gene.